A single sample is the source of the 18 T cell receptor beta chains below, sequenced in a study of patients and donors after allogeneic stem cell transplantation. TCRdb independently ran MiXCR on the RT-PCR reads; one entry per CDR3 protein. The sample shows about 110,000 distinct CDR3 sequences, approximately 40% of them seen only once. Sequencing was performed on blood, either unsorted or a sorted T cell fraction (not recorded which). The receptors originated from a human donor who was either an allogeneic HSCT recipient or a stem cell or donor lymphocyte infusion donor (not recorded which). It is not recorded whose cells these are; they may come from a transplant donor.

This clonotype was detected once. The gene calls are TRBV5-1 and TRBJ2-1, with D possibly matching TRBD1 (6 bases). Germline V lookup: CDR1 SGHRS, CDR2 YFSETQ. This CDR3 spans 14 amino acids. The V end lost 4 bases, the J end lost 8 bases, and 16 bases lay between the germline ends. Here the CDR3 reads CASSPETGPDEQFF. The CDR3 DNA sequence: TGCGCCAGCAGCCCCGAGACAGGCCCCGATGAGCAGTTCTTC.

The chain couples TRBV12-3 or TRBV12-4 to TRBJ2-1; 10 bases align to TRBD1. Germline trimming cut 7 bases from V and 0 bases from J; bases unmatched to any gene: 3. There are 15 residues in the CDR3. The DNA of the CDR3 is TGTGCCAGCACGACAGGGGGCTTCTCCTACAATGAGCAGTTCTTC. It specifies CASTTGGFSYNEQFF.

The V call is TRBV20-1, the J call TRBJ1-5, with TRBD1 identical over 9 bases. The CDR3 consists of 14 residues. Trimming at V came to 6 bases and at J to 3 bases, leaving 6 bases not matched to a gene. Germline CDR1 is DFQATT and CDR2 is SNEGSKA (reference sequence). The CDR3 region is CSAPLQGANQPQHF. CDR3 DNA sequence: TGCAGTGCCCCTTTACAGGGGGCCAATCAGCCCCAGCATTTT.

The rearrangement uses TRBV7-2 and TRBJ1-1, with a tentative D call TRBD1 (5 bases). The CDR3 contains 14 residues. Germline assignment: CDR1 SGHTA and CDR2 FQGNSA. V dropped 5 bases and J dropped 0 bases, with 10 bases sitting between them. CDR3 residues: CASSQGRLNTEAFF. CDR3 in DNA: TGTGCCAGCAGCCAGGGACGGTTGAACACTGAAGCTTTCTTT. Full variable domain (remainder filled in from reference TRBV7-2 and TRBJ1-1): GAGVSQSPSNKVTEKGKDVELRCDPISGHTALYWYRQSLGQGLEFLIYFQGNSAPDKSGLPSDRFSAERTGGSVSTLTIQRTQQEDSAVYLCASSQGRLNTEAFFGQGTRLTVV.

This clonotype was recorded only once. V gene TRBV28 combines with J gene TRBJ2-3; no clear D. The V end lost 1 base, the J end lost 2 bases, and 10 bases lay between the germline ends. Germline V CDR1 and CDR2: MDHEN, SYDVKM. CDR3 length: 15 residues. The CDR3 sequence is CASSLLGGDTDTQYF. In DNA form, the CDR3 reads TGTGCCAGCAGTTTATTAGGCGGAGACACAGATACGCAGTATTTT.

The gene calls are TRBV20-1 and TRBJ2-7, with 11 bases that match TRBD2. This CDR3 comprises 14 residues. Looked up from germline, CDR1 is DFQATT and CDR2 is SNEGSKA (reference sequence). V was clipped by 7 bases and J by 1 base; unmatched bases: 6. This CDR3 reads CSVLLAGESYEQYF. The CDR3 DNA is TGCAGTGTTCTACTAGCGGGAGAGTCCTACGAGCAGTACTTC.

The rearrangement uses TRBV29-1 and TRBJ2-3; the D is unclear. There are 13 residues in the CDR3. The germline V gene encodes CDR1 SQVTM and CDR2 ANQGSEA. V shed 2 bases and J shed 5 bases, with 11 bases lying between them. DNA of the CDR3: TGCAGCGTTGAATGGGGAAATGGAGATACGCAGTATTTT. Amino acids: CSVEWGNGDTQYF.

This chain links TRBV10-3 with TRBJ1-1, with D unresolved. The ends were cut back, 5 bases at V and 3 bases at J, with 10 bases in the middle. Germline CDR1 and CDR2: ENHRY and SYGVKD. The length of the CDR3 is 13 residues. The CDR3 bases are TGTGCCATCAGTAAGAACCGGGACACTGAAGCTTTCTTT. This gives the protein CAISKNRDTEAFF.

This clonotype was counted only a few times. The genes are TRBV5-1 and TRBJ1-6; D gene unclear. The germline CDR1 and CDR2 sequences are SGHRS and YFSETQ. V shed 4 bases and J shed 6 bases, with 5 bases lying between them. CDR3 length: 12 amino acids. CDR3 amino acids: CASSEPNSPLHF. DNA of the CDR3: TGCGCCAGCAGCGAACCTAATTCACCCCTCCACTTT.

At least ten counts were recorded for this clonotype. The rearrangement uses TRBV11-2 and TRBJ2-7; D possibly corresponds to TRBD2 (5 bases). Deletions cut 3 bases from V and 0 bases from J, with 15 bases between. Germline CDR1 SGHAT, CDR2 FQNNGV. The CDR3 runs 16 residues. This chain's CDR3 is CASSFPPEGASYEQYF. CDR3 nucleotides: TGTGCCAGCAGCTTCCCTCCAGAGGGCGCCTCCTACGAGCAGTACTTC.

The gene calls are TRBV7-8 and TRBJ2-2; TRBD2 matches at 8 bases. Germline V gene sequence: CDR1 SGHVS, CDR2 FQNEAQ. This CDR3 spans 16 amino acids. V gave up 0 bases and J gave up 1 base; unmatched junction bases: 1. CDR3 in amino acids: CASSLALAGNTGELFF. DNA for the CDR3: TGTGCCAGCAGCTTAGCTCTAGCGGGGAACACCGGGGAGCTGTTTTTT.

In its sample, this clonotype was seen a few times. The chain has TRBV6-1 and TRBJ1-5; D gene unclear. Per the germline V gene, CDR1 is MNHNS and CDR2 is SASEGT. Trimming cost V 4 bases and J 4 bases, with 8 bases left between them. The CDR3 is 13 amino acids. The CDR3 DNA sequence: TGTGCCAGCAGTGGAAGCCTTAATCAGCCCCAGCATTTT. It specifies CASSGSLNQPQHF.

This clonotype was detected once. This sequence joins TRBV27 and TRBJ2-7, with D possibly TRBD1 on 6 matching bases. Trimming left V 3 bases short and J 5 bases short, with 14 bases between. The CDR3 has 14 residues. Germline V lookup: CDR1 MNHEY, CDR2 SMNVEV (reference sequence). CDR3: CASSLVGADHEQYF. DNA for the CDR3: TGTGCCAGCAGTTTGGTGGGGGCGGACCACGAGCAGTACTTC.

This clonotype has just one count. The chain links TRBV6-2 or TRBV6-3 to TRBJ2-1, with TRBD2 as a possible D gene (6 bases). Trimming left V 0 bases short and J 0 bases short, with 15 bases between. There are 18 residues in the CDR3. Germline V CDR1 and CDR2: MNHEY, SVGEGT. The CDR3 here is CASSYSSGRRSSYNEQFF. The CDR3 DNA reads as TGTGCCAGCAGTTACTCGTCCGGGAGACGGAGCTCCTACAATGAGCAGTTCTTC.

The V and J genes are TRBV30 and TRBJ1-1, with D unresolved. This CDR3 is built from 11 residues. The V end lost 4 bases, the J end lost 7 bases, and 10 bases lay between the germline ends. In germline, CDR1 is GTSNPN, CDR2 SVGIG (reference sequence). Here the CDR3 reads CAWILALEAFF. DNA of the CDR3: TGTGCCTGGATATTGGCACTTGAAGCTTTCTTT.

V is TRBV12-3 or TRBV12-4 and J is TRBJ2-1, with D possibly matching TRBD2 (5 bases). This CDR3 has 14 amino acids. V was shortened by 5 bases and J by 10 bases, with 18 bases between the two germline ends. CDR3 in amino acids: CASSRLLVAKEQFF. Here the CDR3 DNA reads TGTGCCAGCAGTCGATTACTAGTAGCTAAGGAGCAGTTCTTC.

This clonotype appeared a few times. The chain links TRBV5-6 to TRBJ1-2; D is undetermined. This CDR3 region has 13 residues. V gave up 4 bases and J gave up 2 bases, with 9 bases separating them. Germline assignment: CDR1 SGHDT and CDR2 YYEEEE. The CDR3 bases are TGTGCCAGCAGCCCTGACATAAACTATGGCTACACCTTC. Protein: CASSPDINYGYTF.

This clonotype showed up just a few times. The V and J genes are TRBV10-3 and TRBJ2-7; D gene ambiguous. This CDR3 has 13 amino acids. Per germline, CDR1 ENHRY and CDR2 SYGVKD. The germline V and J ends were trimmed by 8 bases and 3 bases, with 14 bases remaining between them. The CDR3 nucleotides are TGTGCCATCTCAACCAGTAACCACTACGAGCAGTACTTC. As protein: CAISTSNHYEQYF.